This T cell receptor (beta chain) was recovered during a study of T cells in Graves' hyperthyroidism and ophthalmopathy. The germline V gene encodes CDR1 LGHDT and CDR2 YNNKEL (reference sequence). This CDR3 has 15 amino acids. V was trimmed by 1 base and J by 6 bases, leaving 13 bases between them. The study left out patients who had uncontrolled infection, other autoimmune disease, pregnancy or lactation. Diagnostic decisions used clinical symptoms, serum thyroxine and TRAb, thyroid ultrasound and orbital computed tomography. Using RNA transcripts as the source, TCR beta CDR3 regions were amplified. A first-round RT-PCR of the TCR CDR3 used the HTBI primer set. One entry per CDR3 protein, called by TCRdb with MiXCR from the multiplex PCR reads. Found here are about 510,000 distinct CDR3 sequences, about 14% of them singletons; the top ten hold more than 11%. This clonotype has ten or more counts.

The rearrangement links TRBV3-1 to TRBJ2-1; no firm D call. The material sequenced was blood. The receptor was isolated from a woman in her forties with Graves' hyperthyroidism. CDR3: CASSQVLMVGNEQFF. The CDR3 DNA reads TGTGCCAGCAGCCAAGTACTAATGGTGGGCAATGAGCAGTTCTTC.